This record covers a single T cell receptor (beta chain). Its antigen remains unknown. This table comes from immunoSEQ multiplex PCR, and its TCRdb copy is limited to in-frame clones, with some not included. The repertoire includes about 17,000 clones, roughly 82% of them detected once, and 2% to 2.5% sits in the top ten. These data originate in a study of Tregs in tolerant kidney transplant recipients. Study-wide results and caveats: Findings come from small patient numbers and require larger validation.

This receptor was taken from a human donor in good health. The sample comprised Tregs from blood.

CDR3: CASSRELAGGDTQYF. The CDR3, as DNA: TGTGCCAGCAGTAGAGAACTAGCGGGGGGAGATACGCAGTATTTT. This sequence joins TRBV2 and TRBJ2-3, with 12 bases aligning to TRBD2. V trimming: 5 bases; J trimming: 5 bases; junction bases outside the gene matches: 5. Germline loops: CDR1 SNHLY, CDR2 FYNNEI. This CDR3 contains 15 residues.